The next 26 T cell receptor beta chains were all read from a single sample in a study of shared T cell receptors in the human thymus. Only in-frame clones appear in the TCRdb table, and some are missing; sequencing was by immunoSEQ multiplex PCR. The sample holds 640,000 or so clones; 70% to 90% are singletons and the top ten take about 0.0094%. The sample was also reused in another study, on human thymus T cells.

The sample comprised thymocytes. These receptors were taken from a boy in the first two years of life with a congenital heart defect.

The gene calls are TRBV27 and TRBJ2-1; 10 nucleotides line up with TRBD2. Germline V gene data show CDR1 as MNHEY and CDR2 as SMNVEV (reference sequence). The CDR3 is 15 residues long. The trim removed 6 bases at V and 3 bases at J, leaving 5 bases unmatched. The CDR3 region is CASSAGLAVYNEQFF. The CDR3 DNA reads TGTGCCAGCAGCGCCGGACTAGCGGTCTACAATGAGCAGTTCTTC.

This clone was found a few times. This chain links TRBV20-1 with TRBJ1-2; D gene ambiguous. Per the germline V gene, CDR1 is DFQATT and CDR2 is SNEGSKA (reference sequence). The CDR3 covers 11 residues. V lost 1 base, J lost 12 bases, and 12 bases lay in between. CDR3 protein: CSARGIPGDTF. In DNA form, the CDR3 reads TGCAGTGCTAGAGGAATCCCCGGAGACACCTTC.

The chain joins TRBV28 to TRBJ2-5; 8 nucleotides line up with TRBD1. Germline loops: CDR1 MDHEN, CDR2 SYDVKM. The V segment lost 5 bases and the J segment 2 bases; nucleotides outside the gene matches: 4. The CDR3 consists of 14 residues. CDR3: CASSNGQGQETQYF. CDR3 DNA sequence: TGTGCCAGCAGTAATGGACAGGGACAAGAGACCCAGTACTTC.

There are a few counts of this clone. A read error may produce the germline difference seen at one junction end. This chain uses TRBV6-5 with TRBJ1-3; TRBD1 might be the D (5 bases). CDR3 length: 16 amino acids. Looked up from germline, CDR1 is MNHEY and CDR2 is SVGAGI. CDR3 protein: CASSHSQEGSGNTIYF. For the CDR3, the DNA is TGTGCCAGCAGTCACTCACAGGAGGGCTCTGGAAACACCATATATTTT.

The chain links TRBV30 to TRBJ2-5; D not certain. The V and J ends lost 5 bases and 7 bases respectively, with 8 bases between them. CDR3 length: 10 amino acids. Germline loops: CDR1 GTSNPN, CDR2 SVGIG (reference sequence). The CDR3 loop reads CAWSCGTQYF. The DNA of the CDR3 is TGTGCCTGGTCGTGCGGGACCCAGTACTTC.

This clone was recorded once. The V gene is TRBV13, the J gene TRBJ2-7; 10 positions agree with TRBD2. CDR3 size: 14 residues. Germline V gene sequence: CDR1 PRHDT, CDR2 FYEKMQ (reference sequence). V gave up 6 bases and J gave up 2 bases; unmatched junction bases: 4. The CDR3 reads CASSKRGGTYEQYF. Written as DNA, the CDR3 is TGTGCCAGCAGTAAGCGGGGGGGCACCTACGAGCAGTACTTC.

This clone has just one count. V and J are TRBV6-1 and TRBJ1-5; TRBD1 matches 8 bases. There are 14 residues in the CDR3. CDR1 is MNHNS, CDR2 SASEGT, per germline. Trimming took 7 bases from V and 5 from J; bases not matched to a gene: 7. In DNA form, the CDR3 reads TGTGCCAGCAAGCCAGGGGGCGCGTATCAGCCCCAGCATTTT. This encodes CASKPGGAYQPQHF.

The CDR3: CASSTLQGDYGYTF. The CDR3 region has the DNA TGTGCCAGTAGTACTCTTCAGGGGGACTATGGCTACACCTTC. The chain has TRBV19 and TRBJ1-2; TRBD1 aligns across 7 bases. V was clipped by 4 bases and J by 3 bases; unmatched bases: 5. The CDR3 has 14 residues. The germline gives CDR1 LNHDA, CDR2 SQIVND (reference sequence).

The V gene is TRBV27, the J gene TRBJ2-3; 7 bases match TRBD2. The CDR3 sequence is 19 residues long. Germline CDR1 is MNHEY and CDR2 is SMNVEV (reference sequence). The trim removed 6 bases at V and 5 bases at J, leaving 23 bases unmatched. The CDR3 region has the DNA TGTGCCAGCAGCCCAGCGGGACTGGGAGTGTTTGACCGTAAAGATACGCAGTATTTT. Protein: CASSPAGLGVFDRKDTQYF.

This chain links TRBV6-1 with TRBJ1-1; D not certain. The CDR3 contains 13 residues. V lost 6 bases to trimming and J lost 4 bases, with 12 bases between them. CDR1 and CDR2 (germline): MNHNS, SASEGT. Here the CDR3 reads CASRSGVLTEAFF. The CDR3 DNA follows: TGTGCCAGCAGATCGGGTGTACTCACTGAAGCTTTCTTT.

This chain connects TRBV7-9 to TRBJ1-2; TRBD1 matches at 10 bases. From germline, CDR1 is SEHNR and CDR2 FQNEAQ (reference sequence). The length of the CDR3 is 16 residues. V lost 4 bases to trimming and J lost 2 bases; unmatched junction nucleotides: 7. CDR3 sequence (DNA): TGTGCCAGCAGCTCCCGGCCGGGACAGGGGAACTATGGCTACACCTTC. Translation: CASSSRPGQGNYGYTF.

The chain combines TRBV2 with TRBJ2-3; 7 bases fit TRBD2. The CDR3 runs 17 residues. Per the germline V gene, CDR1 is SNHLY and CDR2 is FYNNEI. V shed 5 bases, J shed 2 bases, and the junction held 13 bases outside the gene matches. The CDR3 spells CASSREKEGLNTDTQYF. Here the CDR3 DNA reads TGTGCCAGCAGTCGTGAAAAGGAGGGACTAAACACAGATACGCAGTATTTT. Drawing the rest from reference TRBV2 and TRBJ2-3, the complete variable domain is EPEVTQTPSHQVTQMGQEVILRCVPISNHLYFYWYRQILGQKVEFLVSFYNNEISEKSEIFDDQFSVERPDGSNFTLKIRSTKLEDSAMYFCASSREKEGLNTDTQYFGPGTRLTVL.

The genes are TRBV30 and TRBJ1-2, with D perhaps TRBD1 (5 bases). The V end was cut by 4 bases, the J end by 5 bases, with 11 bases between. Germline CDR1 GTSNPN, CDR2 SVGIG (reference sequence). The CDR3 runs 12 residues. The CDR3 reads CAWTRTPYGYTF. The CDR3 nucleotides read TGTGCCTGGACGAGGACACCTTATGGCTACACCTTC. The variable domain in full, with the rest retrieved from reference TRBV30 and TRBJ1-2, is SQTIHQWPATLVQPVGSPLSLECTVEGTSNPNLYWYRQAAGRGLQLLFYSVGIGQISSEVPQNLSASRPQDRQFILSSKKLLLSDSGFYLCAWTRTPYGYTFGSGTRLTVV.

The chain carries TRBV5-1 and TRBJ1-1; TRBD1 matches at 9 bases. With 3 bases clipped from V and 0 bases from J, the junction kept 6 bases outside the gene matches. CDR3 length: 16 residues. Germline V gene data show CDR1 as SGHRS and CDR2 as YFSETQ. CDR3 bases: TGCGCCAGCAGCTATAAGACAGGGGGGCTGAACACTGAAGCTTTCTTT. Protein: CASSYKTGGLNTEAFF.

The J gene is TRBJ2-7, the V gene TRBV5-4; 11 bases are shared with TRBD2. Germline V gives CDR1 SGHNT, CDR2 YYREEE (reference sequence). Trimming removed 4 bases from V and 4 bases from J; junction bases left unmatched: 7. CDR3 length: 15 residues. The CDR3 protein is CASSPGTSGFYEQYF. CDR3 nucleotide sequence: TGTGCCAGCAGCCCCGGGACTAGCGGTTTTTACGAGCAGTACTTC.

The chain is built from TRBV28 and TRBJ1-1; D unresolved. Germline V gene data show CDR1 as MDHEN and CDR2 as SYDVKM. CDR3 length: 17 residues. The V end was cut by 2 bases, the J end by 2 bases, with 18 bases between. CDR3 sequence reads: CASSLVGGKGRNTEAFF. The CDR3 coding sequence is TGTGCCAGCAGTTTAGTGGGTGGGAAAGGGAGAAACACTGAAGCTTTCTTT.

The chain couples TRBV5-1 to TRBJ2-3, with 12 bases lining up with TRBD2. Looked up from germline, CDR1 is SGHRS and CDR2 is YFSETQ. The CDR3 has 16 amino acids. Trimming took 0 bases from V and 5 from J; bases not matched to a gene: 4. The CDR3 DNA follows: TGCGCCAGCAGCTTGGCTCTAGCGGGGGGGCAAGATACGCAGTATTTT. Protein: CASSLALAGGQDTQYF.

The chain recombines TRBV7-6 with TRBJ2-2, with 10 nucleotides matching TRBD2. This CDR3 has 20 residues. Germline assignment: CDR1 SGHVS and CDR2 FNYEAQ. With V trimmed by 1 base and J by 2 bases, 13 bases remained unmatched. DNA for the CDR3: TGTGCCAGCAGCTTAGATGAGCGGGGGGGCTGGGAAGAAAACACCGGGGAGCTGTTTTTT. Amino acids: CASSLDERGGWEENTGELFF.

This clone was detected a few times. The chain couples TRBV5-1 to TRBJ2-3; 12 nucleotides match TRBD2. Germline-derived CDR1 and CDR2 are SGHRS and YFSETQ. This CDR3 has 15 residues. J was trimmed by 2 bases and V by 5 bases; bases with no gene match: 3. CDR3 sequence: CASSRTSGITDTQYF. The CDR3 DNA follows: TGCGCCAGCAGTAGGACTAGCGGGATCACAGATACGCAGTATTTT. Supplemented by reference TRBV5-1 and TRBJ2-3, the full variable domain reads KAGVTQTPRYLIKTRGQQVTLSCSPISGHRSVSWYQQTPGQGLQFLFEYFSETQRNKGNFPGRFSGRQFSNSRSEMNVSTLELGDSALYLCASSRTSGITDTQYFGPGTRLTVL.

This rearrangement joins TRBV6-5 to TRBJ2-7; D possibly corresponds to TRBD2 (5 bases). CDR3 size: 14 residues. Germline CDR1 is MNHEY and CDR2 is SVGAGI. V dropped 7 bases and J dropped 2 bases, with 15 bases sitting between them. CDR3 protein: CASTRQRDAYEQYF. The CDR3 region has the DNA TGTGCCAGCACTAGGCAGAGGGATGCCTACGAGCAGTACTTC.

This rearrangement joins TRBV7-9 to TRBJ2-2; possible D gene TRBD2, 5 bases. V was trimmed by 3 bases and J by 5 bases, leaving 16 bases between them. This CDR3 comprises 16 residues. Germline assignment: CDR1 SEHNR and CDR2 FQNEAQ (reference sequence). CDR3 sequence (DNA): TGTGCCAGCAGCTTTCTCCGGCGGGTAATTACCGGGGAGCTGTTTTTT. As protein: CASSFLRRVITGELFF. The complete variable domain, with remaining parts taken from reference TRBV7-9 and TRBJ2-2, reads DTGVSQNPRHKITKRGQNVTFRCDPISEHNRLYWYRQTLGQGPEFLTYFQNEAQLEKSRLLSDRFSAERPKGSFSTLEIQRTEQGDSAMYLCASSFLRRVITGELFFGEGSRLTVL.

The chain couples TRBV27 to TRBJ2-2; D perhaps matches TRBD2 (5 bases). Trimming stripped 6 bases from V and 2 bases from J, with 16 bases between. Germline V gene lookup returns CDR1 MNHEY and CDR2 SMNVEV (reference sequence). There are 16 residues in the CDR3. The DNA for the CDR3 is TGTGCCAGCAGATTACAACAGTCGGGAAACACCGGGGAGCTGTTTTTT. Encoded protein: CASRLQQSGNTGELFF.

J is TRBJ2-5 and V is TRBV7-2; TRBD1 matches at 9 bases. Germline CDR1 and CDR2: SGHTA and FQGNSA. The CDR3 loop spans 15 amino acids. Germline trimming cut 1 base from V and 2 bases from J; bases unmatched to any gene: 2. The CDR3 DNA sequence: TGTGCCAGCAGCTTAGGGGGACAGGGACAAGAGACCCAGTACTTC. Translation gives CASSLGGQGQETQYF. The whole variable domain, remainder taken from reference TRBV7-2 and TRBJ2-5, is GAGVSQSPSNKVTEKGKDVELRCDPISGHTALYWYRQSLGQGLEFLIYFQGNSAPDKSGLPSDRFSAERTGGSVSTLTIQRTQQEDSAVYLCASSLGGQGQETQYFGPGTRLLVL.

In its sample, this clone was seen once. The gene calls are TRBV7-8 and TRBJ1-2; TRBD1 matches 7 bases. V trimming: 0 bases; J trimming: 1 base; junction bases outside the gene matches: 8. Germline CDR1 reads SGHVS; CDR2 reads FQNEAQ. The CDR3 spans 17 residues. CDR3: CASSLAPGQSYNYGYTF. In DNA, the CDR3 is TGTGCCAGCAGCTTAGCCCCGGGACAGAGCTATAACTATGGCTACACCTTC.

The table lists this clone with a few counts. The rearrangement joins TRBV19 to TRBJ1-3; D is possibly TRBD1 (6 bases). The CDR3 extends over 13 amino acids. Germline V gene data show CDR1 as LNHDA and CDR2 as SQIVND (reference sequence). Trimming pared 6 bases from V and 2 bases from J, leaving 8 bases between. The CDR3 protein is CASRNRAGNTIYF. DNA of the CDR3: TGTGCCAGTAGAAACAGGGCTGGAAACACCATATATTTT.

This clone appeared a single time. This chain links TRBV4-1 with TRBJ2-3; TRBD1 matches at 8 bases. CDR1 MGHRA and CDR2 YSYEKL come from the germline V gene. The CDR3 runs 17 residues. Unmatched junction bases numbered 6, after V lost 0 bases and J lost 1 base. The CDR3 nucleotides are TGCGCCAGCAGCCAAGAAGGACAGGGCACCGGCACAGATACGCAGTATTTT. Translated, it gives CASSQEGQGTGTDTQYF.